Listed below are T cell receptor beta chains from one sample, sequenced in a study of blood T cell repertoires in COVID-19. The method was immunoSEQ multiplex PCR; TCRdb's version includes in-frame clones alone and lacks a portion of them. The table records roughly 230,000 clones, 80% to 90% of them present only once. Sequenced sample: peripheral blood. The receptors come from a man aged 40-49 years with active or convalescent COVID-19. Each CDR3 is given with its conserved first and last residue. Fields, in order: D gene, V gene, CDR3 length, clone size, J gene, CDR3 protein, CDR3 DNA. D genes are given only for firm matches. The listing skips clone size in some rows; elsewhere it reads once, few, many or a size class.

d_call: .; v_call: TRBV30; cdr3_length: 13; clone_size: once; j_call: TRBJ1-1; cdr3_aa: CAWRRGGGTEAFF; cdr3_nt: TGTGCCTGGAGGCGAGGCGGTGGCACTGAAGCTTTCTTT
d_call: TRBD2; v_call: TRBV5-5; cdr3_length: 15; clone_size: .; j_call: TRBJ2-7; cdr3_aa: CASSALAVRSYEQYF; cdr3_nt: TGTGCCAGCAGCGCTCTAGCGGTCAGGTCCTACGAGCAGTACTTC
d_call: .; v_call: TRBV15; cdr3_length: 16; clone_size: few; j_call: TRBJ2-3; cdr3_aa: CATSLSTGPKWNTQYF; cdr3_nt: TGTGCCACCAGCCTGTCGACAGGTCCCAAATGGAATACGCAGTATTTT
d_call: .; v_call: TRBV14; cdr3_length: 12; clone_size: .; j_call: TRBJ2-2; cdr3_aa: CASSQGAWELFF; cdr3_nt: TGTGCCAGCAGCCAAGGGGCCTGGGAGCTGTTTTTT
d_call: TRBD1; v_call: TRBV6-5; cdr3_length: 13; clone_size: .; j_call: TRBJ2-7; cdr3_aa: CASGGQLSYEQYF; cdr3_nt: TGTGCCAGCGGGGGACAGCTCTCCTACGAGCAGTACTTC
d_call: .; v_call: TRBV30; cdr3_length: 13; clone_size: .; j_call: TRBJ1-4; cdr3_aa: CATTGRDQEKLFF; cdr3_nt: TGTGCCACTACCGGCCGGGATCAAGAAAAACTGTTTTTT
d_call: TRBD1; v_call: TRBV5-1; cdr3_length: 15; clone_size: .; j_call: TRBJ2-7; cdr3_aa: CASRAGTESSYEQYF; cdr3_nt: TGCGCCAGCAGAGCCGGGACAGAGAGCTCCTACGAGCAGTACTTC
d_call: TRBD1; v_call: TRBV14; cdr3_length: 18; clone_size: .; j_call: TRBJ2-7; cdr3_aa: CASSQVAGLTGGIYEQYF; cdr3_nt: TGTGCCAGCAGCCAAGTAGCGGGCTTGACAGGGGGCATATACGAGCAGTACTTC
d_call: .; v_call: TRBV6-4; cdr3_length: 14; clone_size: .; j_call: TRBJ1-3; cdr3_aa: CASSDDYSGNTIYF; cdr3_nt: TGTGCCAGCAGTGACGACTACTCTGGAAACACCATATATTTT
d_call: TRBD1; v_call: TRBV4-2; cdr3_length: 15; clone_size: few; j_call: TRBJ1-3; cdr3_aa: CASSPGGGQRNTIYF; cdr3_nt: TGTGCCAGCAGCCCTGGAGGGGGCCAGCGAAACACCATATATTTT
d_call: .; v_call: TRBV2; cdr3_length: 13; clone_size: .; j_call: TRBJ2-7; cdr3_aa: CASSESQSYEQYF; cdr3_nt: TGTGCCAGCAGTGAGTCCCAGTCCTACGAGCAGTACTTC
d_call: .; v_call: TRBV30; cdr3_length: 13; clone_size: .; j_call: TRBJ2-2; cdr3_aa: CAWSVREAGELFF; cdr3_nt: TGTGCCTGGAGTGTAAGGGAGGCCGGGGAGCTGTTTTTT
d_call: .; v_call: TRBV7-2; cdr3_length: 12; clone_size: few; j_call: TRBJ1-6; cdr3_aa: CASSLQGGPLHF; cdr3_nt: TGTGCCAGCAGCTTACAGGGTGGTCCCCTCCACTTT
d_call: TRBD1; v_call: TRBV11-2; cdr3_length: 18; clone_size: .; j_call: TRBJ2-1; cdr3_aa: CASSWGVPLWDRHNEQFF; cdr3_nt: TGTGCCAGCAGCTGGGGGGTGCCTTTGTGGGACAGGCACAATGAGCAGTTCTTC
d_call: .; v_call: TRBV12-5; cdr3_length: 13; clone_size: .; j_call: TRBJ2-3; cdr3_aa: CASGQRLTDTQYF; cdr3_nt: TGTGCTAGTGGTCAAAGACTCACAGATACGCAGTATTTT
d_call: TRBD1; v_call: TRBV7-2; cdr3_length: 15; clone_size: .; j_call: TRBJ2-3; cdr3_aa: CASSLPTGGADTQYF; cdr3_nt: TGTGCCAGCAGCTTACCGACAGGGGGCGCAGATACGCAGTATTTT
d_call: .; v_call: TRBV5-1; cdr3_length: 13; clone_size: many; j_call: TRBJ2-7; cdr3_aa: CASSSGLNNEQYF; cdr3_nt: TGCGCCAGCAGCTCGGGACTCAATAACGAGCAGTACTTC
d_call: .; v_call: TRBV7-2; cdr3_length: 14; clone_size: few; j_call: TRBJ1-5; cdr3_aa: CASSTGYSNQPQHF; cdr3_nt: TGTGCCAGCAGTACAGGGTATAGCAATCAGCCCCAGCATTTT
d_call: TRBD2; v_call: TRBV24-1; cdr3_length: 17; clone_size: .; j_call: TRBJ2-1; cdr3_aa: CATSGKTSGMSYNEQFF; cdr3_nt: TGTGCCACCAGCGGCAAGACTAGCGGGATGTCCTACAATGAGCAGTTCTTC
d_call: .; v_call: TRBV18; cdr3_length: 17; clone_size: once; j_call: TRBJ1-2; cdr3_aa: CASSPPMGTGGIYGYTF; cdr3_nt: TGTGCCAGCTCACCCCCGATGGGGACCGGGGGGATATATGGCTACACCTTC
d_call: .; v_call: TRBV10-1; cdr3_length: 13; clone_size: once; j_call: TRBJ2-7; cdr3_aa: CASSESQSYEQYF; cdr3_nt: TGCGCCAGCAGTGAGTCCCAGTCCTACGAGCAGTACTTC